A selection of T cell receptor beta chains follows, all from one sample in a study of cytomegalovirus exposure and HLA in healthy donors. The assay was immunoSEQ multiplex PCR, and TCRdb's table has in-frame clones only and misses some. The sample consists of 160,000 or so clones, roughly 78% of them appearing once. Sequencing was carried out using PBMCs. The source of these receptors is a man aged 40-49 years in good health and CMV-seronegative. Each CDR3 is given with its conserved first and last residue. A D gene is named only where the DNA matches it firmly. Rows may omit the clone size; those that give it use once, few, many or a size class.

>NA|TRBJ1-2|NA|TRBV9
CASSVGAGVGYTF
TGTGCCAGCAGCGTAGGGGCAGGGGTTGGCTACACCTTC
>NA|TRBJ2-6|TRBD2|TRBV27
CASSLLTSGMSGANGLTF
TGTGCCAGCAGTTTATTGACTAGCGGGATGAGTGGGGCCAACGGCCTGACTTTC
>NA|TRBJ1-4|TRBD1|TRBV11-2
CASSGTVDEKLFF
TGTGCCAGCAGTGGGACAGTGGATGAAAAACTGTTTTTT
>few|TRBJ2-7|TRBD1|TRBV7-6
CASSLSTGQGAYEQYF
TGTGCCAGCAGCTTGAGTACGGGACAGGGGGCCTACGAGCAGTACTTC
>NA|TRBJ2-2|TRBD2|TRBV5-1
CASSSGLAPLVTGELFF
TGCGCCAGCAGCTCGGGACTAGCGCCGCTTGTCACCGGGGAGCTGTTTTTT
>NA|TRBJ1-3|NA|TRBV5-6
CASSPRDGSSGNTIYF
TGTGCCAGCAGCCCCCGGGACGGGAGCTCTGGAAACACCATATATTTT
>NA|TRBJ2-7|TRBD1|TRBV7-2
CASSWVGTGAYEQYF
TGTGCCAGCAGCTGGGTTGGGACAGGAGCCTACGAGCAGTACTTC
>once|TRBJ2-1|TRBD1|TRBV19
CASSWTGDEQFF
TGTGCCAGTAGTTGGACAGGGGATGAGCAGTTCTTC
>NA|TRBJ2-1|TRBD2|TRBV30
CAWIMAGAHEQFF
TGTGCCTGGATTATGGCGGGAGCTCATGAGCAGTTCTTC
>once|TRBJ2-1|NA|TRBV29-1
CSVVGSSRQYNEQFF
TGCAGCGTTGTCGGGAGTTCCAGACAGTACAATGAGCAGTTCTTC
>NA|TRBJ1-6|TRBD1|TRBV28
CASSFWTGTGDRYSPLHF
TGTGCCAGCAGTTTTTGGACGGGGACAGGGGATAGATATTCACCCCTCCACTTT
>NA|TRBJ1-1|TRBD1|TRBV6-1
CASSGYRGHTEAFF
TGTGCCAGCAGCGGGTACAGGGGGCATACTGAAGCTTTCTTT
>NA|TRBJ2-4|NA|TRBV18
CASSDPERGNIQYF
TGTGCCAGCTCAGACCCCGAACGGGGAAACATTCAGTACTTC
>NA|TRBJ1-2|NA|TRBV6-7
CASSPRGSSYYGYTF
TGTGCCAGCAGTCCCCGGGGTTCGAGTTACTATGGCTACACCTTC
>NA|TRBJ2-1|TRBD2|TRBV18
CASSPSSGSYNEQFF
TGTGCCAGCTCACCGTCTAGCGGCTCCTACAATGAGCAGTTCTTC
>NA|TRBJ1-5|NA|TRBV5-6
CASSQIQNRDQPQHF
TGTGCCAGCAGCCAGATACAGAATCGCGATCAGCCCCAGCATTTT
>NA|TRBJ1-1|TRBD1|TRBV19
CASRDRGDTEAFF
TGTGCCAGTAGGGACAGGGGGGACACTGAAGCTTTCTTT
>NA|TRBJ2-5|TRBD1|TRBV11-1
CASSLAGQGFWETQYF
TGTGCCAGCAGCTTAGCCGGACAGGGTTTTTGGGAGACCCAGTACTTC
>NA|TRBJ2-7|NA|TRBV7-2
CASSLGGTPLYEQYF
TGTGCCAGCAGCTTAGGTGGGACACCTCTCTACGAGCAGTACTTC
>NA|TRBJ2-1|NA|TRBV9
CASSVEARGSVSYNEQFF
TGTGCCAGCAGCGTTGAAGCTAGGGGGTCGGTGTCCTACAATGAGCAGTTCTTC
>NA|TRBJ2-7|NA|TRBV7-9
CASSPQGQISYEQYF
TGTGCCAGCAGCCCCCAGGGTCAGATCTCCTACGAGCAGTACTTC
>NA|TRBJ1-3|NA|TRBV5-1
CASSLNTGDSGNTIYF
TGCGCCAGCAGCTTGAACACAGGAGACTCTGGAAACACCATATATTTT
>NA|TRBJ1-3|NA|TRBV5-4
CASSLNGGNTIYF
TGTGCCAGCAGCTTGAACGGTGGAAACACCATATATTTT
>NA|TRBJ2-2|TRBD2|TRBV5-1
CASRPASGGNTGELFF
TGCGCCAGCAGGCCCGCGAGCGGGGGTAACACCGGGGAGCTGTTTTTT
>NA|TRBJ2-7|NA|TRBV29-1
CSVVHPGVGYEQYF
TGCAGCGTTGTACATCCAGGTGTAGGCTACGAGCAGTACTTC
>once|TRBJ2-1|NA|TRBV7-8
CASSSRDFRNEQFF
TGTGCCAGCAGCTCCCGGGACTTCCGCAATGAGCAGTTCTTC
>NA|TRBJ1-2|TRBD1|TRBV15
CATSRAQGHGYTF
TGTGCCACCAGCAGAGCACAGGGGCATGGCTACACCTTC
>NA|TRBJ2-5|NA|TRBV4-1
CASSQSEAQYF
TGCGCCAGCAGCCAGTCAGAGGCCCAGTACTTC
>few|TRBJ2-5|NA|TRBV6-1
CASSDRVETQYF
TGTGCCAGCAGTGACAGGGTCGAGACCCAGTACTTC
>NA|TRBJ1-4|TRBD1|TRBV25-1
CASSDTGQGGEKLFF
TGTGCCAGCAGTGATACGGGACAGGGCGGAGAAAAACTGTTTTTT
>NA|TRBJ2-3|NA|TRBV19
CASSPGWEGTDTQYF
TGTGCCAGTAGTCCAGGCTGGGAGGGCACAGATACGCAGTATTTT
>NA|TRBJ2-7|TRBD2|TRBV7-9
CSSSLLTSVHF
TGTTCCAGCAGCTTATTGACTAGCGTTCACTTC
>NA|TRBJ2-7|TRBD1|TRBV4-3
CASSLGLAGGEQYF
TGCGCCAGCAGCCTGGGCCTCGCAGGGGGCGAGCAGTACTTC
>NA|TRBJ2-7|NA|TRBV5-4
CASSSAGGTSEQYF
TGTGCCAGCAGCTCCGCGGGTGGGACATCTGAGCAGTACTTC
>NA|TRBJ2-7|NA|TRBV4-3
CASSQALASSYEQYF
TGCGCCAGCAGCCAAGCACTAGCTTCCAGCTACGAGCAGTACTTC
>few|TRBJ1-1|NA|TRBV19
CASSAGGSITEAFF
TGTGCCAGTAGTGCTGGGGGCAGTATCACTGAAGCTTTCTTT
>NA|TRBJ2-1|TRBD2|TRBV7-9
CASSLGLASYNEQFF
TGTGCCAGCAGCTTAGGACTAGCGTCCTACAATGAGCAGTTCTTC
>few|TRBJ2-1|NA|TRBV19
CASSGLARYNEQFF
TGTGCCAGTAGTGGGCTAGCCCGCTACAATGAGCAGTTCTTC
>NA|TRBJ2-3|NA|TRBV6-5
CASRTESTDTQYF
TGTGCCAGCAGGACAGAAAGCACAGATACGCAGTATTTT
>NA|TRBJ2-1|NA|TRBV10-3
CAISESGTGGTSGSWDEQFF
TGTGCCATCAGTGAGTCCGGGACAGGGGGCACTAGCGGGAGTTGGGATGAGCAGTTCTTC
>NA|TRBJ1-4|NA|TRBV7-2
CASSPRGGNEKLFF
TGTGCCAGCAGCCCTAGAGGGGGAAATGAAAAACTGTTTTTT